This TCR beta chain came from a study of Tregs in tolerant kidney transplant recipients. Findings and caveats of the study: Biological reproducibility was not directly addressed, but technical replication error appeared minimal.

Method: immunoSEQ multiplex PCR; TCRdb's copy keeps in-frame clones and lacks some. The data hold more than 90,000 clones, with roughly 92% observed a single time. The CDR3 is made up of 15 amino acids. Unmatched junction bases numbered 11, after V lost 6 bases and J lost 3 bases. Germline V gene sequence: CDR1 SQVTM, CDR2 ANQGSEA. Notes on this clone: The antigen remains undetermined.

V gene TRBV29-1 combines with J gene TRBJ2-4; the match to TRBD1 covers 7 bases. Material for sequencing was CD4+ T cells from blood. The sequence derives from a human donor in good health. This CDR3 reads CSVHTGEGVKNIQYF. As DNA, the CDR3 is TGCAGCGTGCATACAGGGGAAGGCGTCAAAAACATTCAGTACTTC.